This TCR beta chain was obtained from a study of CD8 T cells in ankylosing spondylitis. Whole-study findings and limits: Disease-linked clones bore a CD8+ phenotype, appearing relatively rarely in peripheral blood. In reactive arthritis synovial fluid and blood, some motif variants had been reported before.

With 6 bases clipped from V and 5 bases from J, the junction kept 5 bases outside the gene matches. This CDR3 has 15 residues. The germline CDR1 and CDR2 sequences are MRHNA and SNTAGT. This clonotype was seen many times. The antigen is undetermined. A quantitative 5'-RACE method, one with molecular barcodes, was used to make TCR beta libraries. MiXCR, applied by TCRdb to the 5' RACE reads, yields one record per CDR3 protein. Among some 200,000 distinct CDR3 sequences listed, about 13% were seen once. This receptor was obtained from a male donor with ankylosing spondylitis or in good health (not recorded which). The sample consisted of blood, either unsorted or a sorted T cell fraction (not recorded which). The chain is built from TRBV6-4 and TRBJ2-3; TRBD2 aligns across 13 bases. CDR3 loop: CASSLLAGGQDTQYF. CDR3 in DNA: TGTGCCAGCAGCTTACTAGCGGGAGGGCAAGATACGCAGTATTTT.